This TCR beta chain was captured by sequencing in a study of cytomegalovirus exposure and HLA in healthy donors. Germline V gene sequence: CDR1 MGHRA, CDR2 YSYEKL. The CDR3 spans 17 residues. V lost 3 bases and J 0 bases, leaving 16 bases between the germline ends. Study observations and caveats: TRBV6-2, TRBV6-3 and some other V segments were unresolvable in 87-base-pair reads. A further, later analysis showed that HLA-associated TCR beta chains (compared with equally common others) were more clonally expanded. Solely CMV serostatus was available to characterize immune exposure.

The PCR was carried out with 60 Vbeta primers and 13 Jbeta primers. Using immunoSEQ multiplex PCR, the repertoire was profiled, and TCRdb retains in-frame clones only, with some absent. The table has about 220,000 clones, over 80% seen once; the top ten hold roughly 0.7%. A note on this clone: Antigen specificity is unknown.

The rearrangement links TRBV4-1 to TRBJ2-3; weak D call: TRBD2 (6 bases). The clonotype comes from a boy younger than 10 in good health and CMV-seronegative. Sequenced material: PBMCs. The CDR3: CASSQAGGRTSTDTQYF. As DNA, the CDR3 is TGCGCCAGCAGCCAGGCAGGAGGGCGGACCAGCACAGATACGCAGTATTTT.